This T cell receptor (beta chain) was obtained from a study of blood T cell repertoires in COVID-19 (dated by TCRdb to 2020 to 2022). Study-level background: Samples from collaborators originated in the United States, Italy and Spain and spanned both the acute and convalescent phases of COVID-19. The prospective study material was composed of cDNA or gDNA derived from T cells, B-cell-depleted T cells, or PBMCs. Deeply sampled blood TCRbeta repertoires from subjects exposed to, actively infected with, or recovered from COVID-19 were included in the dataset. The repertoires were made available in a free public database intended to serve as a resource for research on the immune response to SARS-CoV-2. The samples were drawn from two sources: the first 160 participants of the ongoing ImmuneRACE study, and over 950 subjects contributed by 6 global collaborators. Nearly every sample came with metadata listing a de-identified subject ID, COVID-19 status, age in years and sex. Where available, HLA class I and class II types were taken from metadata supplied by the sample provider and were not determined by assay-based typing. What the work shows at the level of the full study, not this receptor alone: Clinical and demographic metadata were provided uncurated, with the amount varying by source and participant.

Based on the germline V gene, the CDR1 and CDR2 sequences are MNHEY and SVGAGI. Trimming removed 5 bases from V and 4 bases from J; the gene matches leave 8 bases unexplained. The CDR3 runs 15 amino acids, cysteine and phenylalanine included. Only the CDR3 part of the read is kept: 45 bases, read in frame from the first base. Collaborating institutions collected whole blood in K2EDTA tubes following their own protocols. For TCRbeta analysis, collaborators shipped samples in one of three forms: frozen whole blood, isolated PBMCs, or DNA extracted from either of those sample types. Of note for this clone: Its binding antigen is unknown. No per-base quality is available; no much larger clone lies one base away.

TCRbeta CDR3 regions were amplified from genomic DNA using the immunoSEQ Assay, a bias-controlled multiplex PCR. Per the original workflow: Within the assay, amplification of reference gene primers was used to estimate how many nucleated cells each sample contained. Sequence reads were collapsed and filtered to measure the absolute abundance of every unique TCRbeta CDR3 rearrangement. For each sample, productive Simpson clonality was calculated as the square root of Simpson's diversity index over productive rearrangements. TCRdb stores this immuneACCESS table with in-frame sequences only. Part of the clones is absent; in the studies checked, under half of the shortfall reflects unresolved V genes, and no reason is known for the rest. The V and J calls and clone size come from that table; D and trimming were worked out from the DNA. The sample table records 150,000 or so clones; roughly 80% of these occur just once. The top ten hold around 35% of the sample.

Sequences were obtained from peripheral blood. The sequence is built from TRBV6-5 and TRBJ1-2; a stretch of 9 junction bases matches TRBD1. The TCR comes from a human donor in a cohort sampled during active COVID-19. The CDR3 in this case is CASSITGGHSYGYTF. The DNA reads TGTGCCAGCAGTATCACAGGGGGCCATTCCTATGGCTACACCTTC.